The table lists the clone carrying this T cell receptor beta chain with a few counts. The data belong to a study of T-cell memory formation after mild COVID-19. Germline values: CDR1 MNHEY, CDR2 SVGAGI. With 3 bases removed from V and 7 bases from J, the gap between germline ends came to 14 bases. The length of the CDR3 is 14 residues. TCRdb re-called the 5' RACE reads through MiXCR, storing one row per CDR3 protein. Of hundreds of thousands of distinct CDR3 sequences listed, about a fifth are singletons. The sample was PBMCs or a T cell subset sorted from them (not recorded which). V gene TRBV6-5 combines with J gene TRBJ2-3; no clear D. This TCR was sampled from an adult woman who had mild COVID-19 (a few samples of this study predate the infection). Cell type and time point are not known. As DNA, the CDR3 is TGTGCCAGCAGTTATTCGGGCGGTCCGCATACGCAGTATTTT. It encodes CASSYSGGPHTQYF.